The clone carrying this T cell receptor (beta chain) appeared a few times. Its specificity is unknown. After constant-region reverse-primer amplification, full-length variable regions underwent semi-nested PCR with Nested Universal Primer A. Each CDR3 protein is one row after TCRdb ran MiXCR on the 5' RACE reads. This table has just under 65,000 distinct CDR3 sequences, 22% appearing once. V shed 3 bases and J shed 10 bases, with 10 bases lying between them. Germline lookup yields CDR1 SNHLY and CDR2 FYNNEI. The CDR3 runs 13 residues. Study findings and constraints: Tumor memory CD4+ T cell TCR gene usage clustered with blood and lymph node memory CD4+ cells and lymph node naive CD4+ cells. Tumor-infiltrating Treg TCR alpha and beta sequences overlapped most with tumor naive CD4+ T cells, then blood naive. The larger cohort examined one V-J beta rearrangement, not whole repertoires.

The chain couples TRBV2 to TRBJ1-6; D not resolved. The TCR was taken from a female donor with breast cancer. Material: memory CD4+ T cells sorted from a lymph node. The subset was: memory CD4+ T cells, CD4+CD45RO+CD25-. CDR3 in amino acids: CASSDSEGSPLHF. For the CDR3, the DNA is TGTGCCAGCAGTGACAGTGAAGGGTCACCCCTCCACTTT. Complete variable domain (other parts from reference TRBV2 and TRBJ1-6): EPEVTQTPSHQVTQMGQEVILRCVPISNHLYFYWYRQILGQKVEFLVSFYNNEISEKSEIFDDQFSVERPDGSNFTLKIRSTKLEDSAMYFCASSDSEGSPLHFGNGTRLTVT.